These T cell receptor beta chains were read from a single sample in a study of cytomegalovirus exposure and HLA in healthy donors. Clones were read by immunoSEQ multiplex PCR, and TCRdb kept only the in-frame ones, dropping some. The repertoire holds some 140,000 clones, 70% to 80% seen once, with 2.1% in the top ten. Input material: PBMCs. These receptors all stem from a man in his thirties or forties in good health and CMV-seronegative. Each CDR3 is given without its conserved first and last residue. Fields, in order: V gene, J gene, CDR3 protein.

>TRBV6-1|TRBJ1-5
ASSELGSLGNQPQH
>TRBV19|TRBJ1-6
ASSINPTGNSPLN
>TRBV7-6|TRBJ1-3
ASSRDPPSSGNTIY
>TRBV27|TRBJ2-2
ASSFEQGAGELF
>TRBV7-9|TRBJ1-1
ASSPRAGEAF
>TRBV15|TRBJ1-2
ATSRDQGRKGYGYT
>TRBV2|TRBJ1-6
ASSGGQSLFSPLH
>TRBV7-9|TRBJ1-5
ASSFRWGQGEGNQPQH
>TRBV5-4|TRBJ1-1
ASSLVRGTNTEAF
>TRBV28|TRBJ1-2
ASSLWDRAEGYT
>TRBV9|TRBJ1-4
ASTRDGEKLF
>TRBV15|TRBJ1-5
ATSRDWPGGQPQH
>TRBV7-9|-
ASSATGEGYEQY
>TRBV7-2|TRBJ2-7
ASSSGQGRLYEQY
>TRBV19|TRBJ1-5
ASSMIFGDNQPQH
>TRBV7-2|TRBJ1-5
ASSFDRVNQPQH
>TRBV4-1|TRBJ2-3
ASSDPGQGTDTQY
>TRBV6-1|TRBJ1-6
ASSEALGGAYNSPLH